This TCR beta chain was sequenced for a study of OX40 agonist ivuxolimab in advanced cancers. Using immunoSEQ multiplex PCR, the repertoire was profiled, and TCRdb retains in-frame clones only, with some absent. This sample has around 20,000 clones, with approximately 80% found just once. With respect to this clone: The antigen is undetermined.

Study outcomes and limitations: The authors also found low normalized T-cell clonal expansion in some nonresponders. Partial responders dosed at 0.1-3.0 mg/kg displayed clonal expansion ranking among the lowest.

This CDR3 contains 16 residues. The germline CDR1 and CDR2 sequences are SQVTM and ANQGSEA. V lost 6 bases, J lost 1 base, and 15 bases stayed unmatched. The input for sequencing was CD4+ or CD8+ T cells sorted from blood, taken in a trial of the OX40 agonist ivuxolimab. V is TRBV29-1 and J is TRBJ2-7, with TRBD1 identical over 7 bases. This clonotype originated in an adult with an advanced solid tumor such as melanoma, head and neck, liver or kidney cancer. The CDR3 region is CSVLGGADLNSYEQYF. For the CDR3, the DNA is TGCAGCGTCCTAGGGGGCGCTGATTTAAATTCCTACGAGCAGTACTTC.